The rows below give T cell receptor beta chains drawn from one sample of a study of cytomegalovirus exposure and HLA in healthy donors. Produced via immunoSEQ multiplex PCR; TCRdb's table is partial and in-frame only. The table includes 160,000 or so clones, approximately 78% detected once. Sequenced input: PBMCs. The receptors shown here come from a woman aged 40 to 50 in good health and CMV-seronegative. The CDR3 runs from the conserved cysteine through the conserved F or W. D genes are given only for firm matches. A row's size may be missing; if present it is once, few, many or a size class.

V gene	J gene	D gene	clone size	CDR3 protein	CDR3 DNA
TRBV5-4	TRBJ2-3	-	-	CASSLQPQGTDTQYF	TGTGCCAGCAGCTTGCAACCCCAGGGGACGGATACGCAGTATTTT
TRBV18	TRBJ1-2	-	once	CASSPLAGDPTPGGYTF	TGTGCCAGCTCACCACTGGCAGGGGACCCCACGCCTGGTGGCTACACCTTC
TRBV5-4	TRBJ1-2	TRBD1	-	CAGRGGSANYGYTF	TGTGCCGGCAGGGGGGGATCGGCTAACTATGGCTACACCTTC
TRBV11-2	TRBJ1-2	TRBD1	-	CASSLDRTGDGGYTF	TGTGCCAGCAGCTTAGATCGGACAGGGGACGGTGGCTACACCTTC
TRBV5-6	TRBJ1-3	-	-	CASSFRSGNTIYF	TGTGCCAGCAGCTTCAGGTCCGGAAACACCATATATTTT
TRBV21-1	TRBJ2-7	-	-	CASSKDSPWHRAYEQYF	TGTGCCAGCAGCAAAGACTCGCCTTGGCATCGGGCCTACGAGCAGTACTTC
TRBV10-2	TRBJ2-2	-	-	CASSESWGGRTGELFF	TGCGCCAGCAGTGAGTCGTGGGGGGGCCGCACCGGGGAGCTGTTTTTT
TRBV19	TRBJ1-6	TRBD1	few	CASGQVDSPLHF	TGTGCCAGCGGACAGGTGGATTCACCCCTCCACTTT
TRBV5-1	TRBJ1-6	TRBD1	-	CASSFRTGVDSPLHF	TGCGCCAGCAGCTTTCGGACAGGGGTCGATTCACCCCTCCACTTT
TRBV5-1	TRBJ2-7	TRBD1	-	CASSLVTGQFYEQYF	TGCGCCAGCAGCTTGGTTACGGGACAGTTCTACGAGCAGTACTTC
TRBV29-1	TRBJ2-4	-	-	CSVVVLAKNIQYF	TGCAGCGTTGTCGTACTAGCCAAAAACATTCAGTACTTC
TRBV5-1	TRBJ1-2	-	few	CASSPDFNYGYTF	TGCGCCAGCAGTCCTGACTTCAACTATGGCTACACCTTC
TRBV7-9	TRBJ1-1	-	-	CASSSGGYGNTEAFF	TGTGCCAGCAGCAGTGGGGGGTACGGGAACACTGAAGCTTTCTTT
TRBV28	TRBJ2-1	TRBD2	few	CASRTFSGGDNEQFF	TGTGCCAGCAGGACTTTTAGCGGGGGGGACAATGAGCAGTTCTTC
TRBV7-9	TRBJ2-7	TRBD1	-	CSSHPQPGQGSPYEQYF	TGTTCCAGCCACCCTCAACCGGGACAGGGGTCACCCTACGAGCAGTACTTC
TRBV15	TRBJ1-5	-	-	CATSRDPGINQPQHF	TGTGCCACCAGCAGAGACCCAGGGATCAATCAGCCCCAGCATTTT
TRBV5-1	TRBJ2-7	TRBD1	-	CASSPQGAHNEQYF	TGCGCCAGCAGCCCCCAGGGGGCGCATAACGAGCAGTACTTC
TRBV5-8	TRBJ1-1	-	-	CASSFLIWWNEDTEAFF	TGTGCCAGCAGCTTTCTGATTTGGTGGAATGAGGACACTGAAGCTTTCTTT
TRBV6-5	TRBJ2-2	-	-	CASSRTSRTGELFF	TGTGCCAGCTCCCGAACCTCGCGTACCGGGGAGCTGTTTTTT
TRBV5-6	TRBJ2-1	-	-	CASSLPRGRTYNEQFF	TGTGCCAGCAGCTTGCCGCGGGGGCGCACCTACAATGAGCAGTTCTTC
TRBV4-1	TRBJ2-3	TRBD2	-	CASSQGGLDYQNTQYF	TGCGCCAGCAGCCAGGGGGGGTTGGACTATCAAAATACGCAGTATTTT
TRBV5-1	TRBJ1-4	-	-	CASSPRGGRGEKLFF	TGCGCCAGCAGCCCTAGGGGGGGCAGGGGCGAAAAACTGTTTTTT
TRBV7-6	TRBJ2-3	TRBD2	-	CASSLGLAGLDTQYF	TGTGCCAGCAGCTTAGGCCTAGCGGGATTAGATACGCAGTATTTT
TRBV2	TRBJ1-1	-	few	CASKQGVVDTEAFF	TGTGCCAGCAAACAGGGTGTAGTAGACACTGAAGCTTTCTTT
TRBV6-5	TRBJ2-7	-	-	CASSRNGYEQYF	TGTGCCAGCAGTCGAAACGGCTACGAGCAGTACTTC
TRBV15	TRBJ2-1	-	-	CATSTGVGAREDEQFF	TGTGCCACCAGCACCGGCGTGGGGGCCCGAGAGGATGAGCAGTTCTTC
TRBV5-1	TRBJ2-3	TRBD2	-	CASSFVAGTDTQYF	TGCGCCAGCAGCTTTGTAGCGGGAACAGATACGCAGTATTTT
TRBV5-1	TRBJ2-7	TRBD1	-	CASRDRPTYEQYF	TGCGCCAGCCGGGACAGGCCCACCTACGAGCAGTACTTC
TRBV7-2	TRBJ2-5	TRBD2	-	CASSLGGGPQETQYF	TGTGCCAGCAGCTTGGGCGGGGGACCCCAAGAGACCCAGTACTTC
TRBV5-4	TRBJ2-3	-	-	CASSFSLRSTDTQYF	TGTGCCAGCAGCTTTTCCCTCAGGAGCACAGATACGCAGTATTTT
TRBV5-4	TRBJ1-1	-	few	CASRQGLGGEAFF	TGTGCCAGCAGGCAGGGCCTGGGGGGTGAAGCTTTCTTT
TRBV10-2	TRBJ1-6	-	few	CASSVTSGNNSPLHF	TGCGCCAGCAGTGTGACGTCAGGGAATAATTCACCCCTCCACTTT
TRBV4-1	TRBJ2-7	-	-	CASSRTTSQGPENYEQYF	TGCGCCAGCAGCCGTACGACTTCACAGGGTCCTGAGAATTACGAGCAGTACTTC
TRBV9	TRBJ1-2	-	-	CASSPPREGKWNGYTF	TGTGCCAGCAGCCCCCCCCGGGAGGGGAAGTGGAATGGCTACACCTTC
TRBV6-6	TRBJ2-7	TRBD2	-	CASSEPLAGTYEQYF	TGTGCCAGCAGCGAACCTTTAGCGGGAACCTACGAGCAGTACTTC
TRBV7-9	TRBJ2-5	TRBD2	-	CASSLSFGGETQYF	TGTGCCAGCAGCTTAAGTTTCGGGGGGGAGACCCAGTACTTC
TRBV5-5	TRBJ1-2	TRBD1	-	CASSLAFETGYGLTF	TGTGCCAGCAGCTTGGCATTCGAGACAGGGTACGGCCTCACCTTC
TRBV5-1	TRBJ2-2	TRBD1	-	CASSRTGATGELFF	TGCGCCAGCAGCAGGACAGGGGCCACCGGGGAGCTGTTTTTT
TRBV4-1	TRBJ2-7	TRBD1	few	CASSQDPGQGYEQYF	TGCGCCAGCAGCCAAGACCCCGGACAGGGGTACGAGCAGTACTTC
TRBV5-5	TRBJ2-1	-	-	CASSLGQNYNEQFF	TGTGCCAGCAGCTTGGGACAGAATTACAATGAGCAGTTCTTC
TRBV5-1	TRBJ1-3	TRBD1	-	CASSLAPGQGSDTIYF	TGCGCCAGCAGCTTGGCGCCGGGACAGGGGTCGGACACCATATATTTT
TRBV6-4	TRBJ2-1	-	-	CASSPNSYNEQFF	TGTGCCAGCAGTCCCAACTCCTACAATGAGCAGTTCTTC
TRBV6-5	TRBJ2-6	-	-	CASSTSSGANVLTF	TGTGCCAGCAGTACGAGCTCTGGGGCCAACGTCCTGACTTTC
TRBV13	TRBJ1-6	-	-	CASSGTGFLARNSPLHF	TGTGCCAGCAGCGGAACAGGGTTTTTAGCGAGAAATTCACCCCTCCACTTT
TRBV11-1	TRBJ1-6	TRBD1	-	CASSWQTGADSPLHF	TGTGCCAGCAGCTGGCAGACAGGGGCGGATTCACCCCTCCACTTT
TRBV7-9	TRBJ1-5	TRBD1	-	CASSAGQGRQPQHF	TGTGCCAGCAGCGCAGGACAGGGGAGACAGCCCCAGCATTTT
TRBV29-1	TRBJ1-2	TRBD1	-	CSVQELGGRGYTF	TGCAGCGTTCAGGAGTTAGGGGGCAGAGGCTACACCTTC
TRBV5-4	TRBJ2-4	-	-	CASSLPGGLAKNIQYF	TGTGCCAGCAGCTTGCCGGGGGGCCTAGCCAAAAACATTCAGTACTTC
TRBV5-6	TRBJ1-2	TRBD1	few	CASSLGRGHRYGYTF	TGTGCCAGCAGCTTGGGCAGGGGGCATCGCTATGGCTACACCTTC
TRBV6-1	TRBJ2-3	TRBD2	-	CATALSGGEDTQYF	TGTGCCACCGCCCTTAGCGGGGGGGAGGATACGCAGTATTTT
TRBV19	TRBJ1-1	TRBD1	-	CASSARDRVPEAFF	TGTGCCAGTAGTGCCCGGGACAGGGTCCCTGAAGCTTTCTTT